The clone carrying this TCR beta chain is labeled as medium-sized. Its cognate antigen is unknown. The germline gives CDR1 SGHVS, CDR2 FNYEAQ. This CDR3 contains 13 residues. J lost 9 bases, V lost 6 bases, and 6 bases had no gene match. The data derive from a study of spatial heterogeneity in lung cancer. Every TCR cDNA molecule carried a tag that served as a unique molecular identifier. TCRdb used MiXCR to reprocess the 5' RACE reads, holding one entry per CDR3 protein. The data contain approximately 11,000 distinct CDR3 sequences, 15% to 20% of them singletons. General observations from the study: Circulating ubiquitous expanded tumor TCRs were observed more frequently at resection than at follow-up.

Time point defined: sample taken at primary tumor resection. Tumor, nontumor lung or frozen PBMC supplied whole RNA that was sequenced unsorted. This chain links TRBV7-6 with TRBJ2-1, with 9 bases that match TRBD1. The receptor's source is a male donor with early-stage non-small cell lung cancer. The material was PBMCs, obtained at surgery. The CDR3 region is CASSNTGGSEQFF. The CDR3 DNA is TGTGCCAGCAGTAACACAGGGGGCAGTGAGCAGTTCTTC.